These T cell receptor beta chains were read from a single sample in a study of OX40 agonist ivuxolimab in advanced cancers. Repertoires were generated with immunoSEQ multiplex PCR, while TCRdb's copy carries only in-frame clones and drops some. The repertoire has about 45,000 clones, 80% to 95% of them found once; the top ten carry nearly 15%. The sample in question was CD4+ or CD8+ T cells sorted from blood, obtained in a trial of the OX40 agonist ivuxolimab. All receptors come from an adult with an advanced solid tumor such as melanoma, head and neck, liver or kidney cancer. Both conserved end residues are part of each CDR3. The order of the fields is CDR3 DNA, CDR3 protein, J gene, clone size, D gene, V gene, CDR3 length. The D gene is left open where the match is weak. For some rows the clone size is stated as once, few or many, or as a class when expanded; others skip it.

CDR3 DNA: TGTGCCAGTACCATGAGCTCCTACAATGAGCAGTTCTTC; CDR3 protein: CASTMSSYNEQFF; J gene: TRBJ2-1; clone size: .; D gene: .; V gene: TRBV19; CDR3 length: 13
CDR3 DNA: TGTGCCAGCAACCGGAGAAGCCAGGAGACCCAGTACTTC; CDR3 protein: CASNRRSQETQYF; J gene: TRBJ2-5; clone size: .; D gene: .; V gene: TRBV28; CDR3 length: 13
CDR3 DNA: TGTGCCAGCAGCGGAGGGGGCGGGGACCCATCCTACGAGCAGTACTTC; CDR3 protein: CASSGGGGDPSYEQYF; J gene: TRBJ2-7; clone size: .; D gene: .; V gene: TRBV9; CDR3 length: 16
CDR3 DNA: TGTGCCAGCAGTGGTGGGGAGCAGTACTTC; CDR3 protein: CASSGGEQYF; J gene: TRBJ2-7; clone size: .; D gene: .; V gene: TRBV28; CDR3 length: 10
CDR3 DNA: TGTGCCAGTAGCACTACCAGACCGCTCAGCTCCTACAATGAGCAGTTCTTC; CDR3 protein: CASSTTRPLSSYNEQFF; J gene: TRBJ2-1; clone size: .; D gene: .; V gene: TRBV19; CDR3 length: 17
CDR3 DNA: TGTGCCAGCAGCTTGGGGGGGTTGGTAGTCGAGCAGTACTTC; CDR3 protein: CASSLGGLVVEQYF; J gene: TRBJ2-7; clone size: once; D gene: .; V gene: TRBV5-7; CDR3 length: 14
CDR3 DNA: TGTGCCAGCAGCGCCCGGGACAGCAGCAATCAGCCCCAGCATTTT; CDR3 protein: CASSARDSSNQPQHF; J gene: TRBJ1-5; clone size: .; D gene: TRBD1; V gene: TRBV9; CDR3 length: 15
CDR3 DNA: TGTGCCAGTTCTAGCGGGAGAACCTACAATGAGCAGTTCTTC; CDR3 protein: CASSSGRTYNEQFF; J gene: TRBJ2-1; clone size: once; D gene: TRBD2; V gene: TRBV9; CDR3 length: 14
CDR3 DNA: TGTGCCAGCAGCCAAGATTTGGCGGGACATTCGTACCAAGAGACCCAGTACTTC; CDR3 protein: CASSQDLAGHSYQETQYF; J gene: TRBJ2-5; clone size: .; D gene: .; V gene: TRBV5-4; CDR3 length: 18
CDR3 DNA: TGCGCCAGCAGCTTGGGTGGACAGACTTCCTACGAGCAGTACTTC; CDR3 protein: CASSLGGQTSYEQYF; J gene: TRBJ2-7; clone size: .; D gene: .; V gene: TRBV5-1; CDR3 length: 15
CDR3 DNA: TGTGCCAGCGGACTTTTAGACAGGGGATACTACGAGCAGTACTTC; CDR3 protein: CASGLLDRGYYEQYF; J gene: TRBJ2-7; clone size: .; D gene: TRBD1; V gene: TRBV6-6; CDR3 length: 15
CDR3 DNA: TGTGCCAGCAGCTCATCAATCGCACAGGGGGCATGGAATGAAAAACTGTTTTTT; CDR3 protein: CASSSSIAQGAWNEKLFF; J gene: TRBJ1-4; clone size: .; D gene: TRBD1; V gene: TRBV7-9; CDR3 length: 18
CDR3 DNA: TGTGCCAGCAGTGAGTGGCTAGCGGACACAGATACGCAGTATTTT; CDR3 protein: CASSEWLADTDTQYF; J gene: TRBJ2-3; clone size: .; D gene: TRBD2; V gene: TRBV2; CDR3 length: 15
CDR3 DNA: TGTGCCAGCAGCTACGGGAGTCGCAACTACGAGCAGTACTTC; CDR3 protein: CASSYGSRNYEQYF; J gene: TRBJ2-7; clone size: once; D gene: .; V gene: TRBV7-8; CDR3 length: 14
CDR3 DNA: TGTGCCAGCAGCCCCGGGACTAGCGGCTACACCGGGGAGCTGTTTTTT; CDR3 protein: CASSPGTSGYTGELFF; J gene: TRBJ2-2; clone size: .; D gene: TRBD2; V gene: TRBV13; CDR3 length: 16
CDR3 DNA: TGTGCCAGCAGCTCGGGTGGGACAGCTTACACTGAAGCTTTCTTT; CDR3 protein: CASSSGGTAYTEAFF; J gene: TRBJ1-1; clone size: once; D gene: TRBD1; V gene: TRBV5-6; CDR3 length: 15
CDR3 DNA: TGCGCCAGCAGCCACCAAGTTCCGACAGATAAAGAGACCCAGTACTTC; CDR3 protein: CASSHQVPTDKETQYF; J gene: TRBJ2-5; clone size: .; D gene: .; V gene: TRBV4-1; CDR3 length: 16
CDR3 DNA: TGTGCCAGCAGTCCCCTCGGGACTAGCGGTCCCGAGGGTAATGAGCAGTTCTTC; CDR3 protein: CASSPLGTSGPEGNEQFF; J gene: TRBJ2-1; clone size: .; D gene: TRBD2; V gene: TRBV28; CDR3 length: 18
CDR3 DNA: TGTGCCAGCAGCTGGAGTTCAGGCACAGATACGCAGTATTTT; CDR3 protein: CASSWSSGTDTQYF; J gene: TRBJ2-3; clone size: .; D gene: .; V gene: TRBV6-1; CDR3 length: 14
CDR3 DNA: TGCGCCAGCAGCTTGATAGGACGTAGCACAGATACGCAGTATTTT; CDR3 protein: CASSLIGRSTDTQYF; J gene: TRBJ2-3; clone size: .; D gene: .; V gene: TRBV5-1; CDR3 length: 15
CDR3 DNA: TGTGCCAGCAGCCTGGGACAGAACACTGAAGCTTTCTTT; CDR3 protein: CASSLGQNTEAFF; J gene: TRBJ1-1; clone size: .; D gene: .; V gene: TRBV9; CDR3 length: 13
CDR3 DNA: TGTGCCAGCAGCTTAATCCCGACTAGCGGAAACACTTACAATGAGCAGTTCTTC; CDR3 protein: CASSLIPTSGNTYNEQFF; J gene: TRBJ2-1; clone size: .; D gene: TRBD2; V gene: TRBV7-3; CDR3 length: 18
CDR3 DNA: TGTGCCATCCACAACACCGGGTCTAGCGGGAACAATGAGCAGTTCTTC; CDR3 protein: CAIHNTGSSGNNEQFF; J gene: TRBJ2-1; clone size: .; D gene: TRBD2; V gene: TRBV2; CDR3 length: 16
CDR3 DNA: TGTGCCAGCAGCGCGCACGGAGCGGGGGGGGACACAGATACGCAGTATTTT; CDR3 protein: CASSAHGAGGDTDTQYF; J gene: TRBJ2-3; clone size: .; D gene: TRBD2; V gene: TRBV9; CDR3 length: 17
CDR3 DNA: TGCAGCGTTGAGGCGGACTACATTGGAGAGACCCAGTACTTC; CDR3 protein: CSVEADYIGETQYF; J gene: TRBJ2-5; clone size: .; D gene: .; V gene: TRBV29-1; CDR3 length: 14
CDR3 DNA: TGTGCCAGCAGAGACACCAATGAAAAACTGTTTTTT; CDR3 protein: CASRDTNEKLFF; J gene: TRBJ1-4; clone size: .; D gene: .; V gene: TRBV7-9; CDR3 length: 12
CDR3 DNA: TGTGCCAGTAGTATAGTAGTCAGGGGTCTCCCCTACGAGCAGTACTTC; CDR3 protein: CASSIVVRGLPYEQYF; J gene: TRBJ2-7; clone size: .; D gene: .; V gene: TRBV19; CDR3 length: 16
CDR3 DNA: TGTGCCAGCAGCCAAGATCACAGTACTTTAAACCCCAATCAGCCCCAGCATTTT; CDR3 protein: CASSQDHSTLNPNQPQHF; J gene: TRBJ1-5; clone size: .; D gene: .; V gene: TRBV5-4; CDR3 length: 18
CDR3 DNA: TGCGCCAGCAGCCACGGACAGGGCGAGTACGAGCAGTACTTC; CDR3 protein: CASSHGQGEYEQYF; J gene: TRBJ2-7; clone size: .; D gene: TRBD1; V gene: TRBV4-1; CDR3 length: 14
CDR3 DNA: TGTGCCTGGAGTGTAGGACGGGGAACCTACGAGCAGTACTTC; CDR3 protein: CAWSVGRGTYEQYF; J gene: TRBJ2-7; clone size: .; D gene: .; V gene: TRBV30; CDR3 length: 14
CDR3 DNA: TGTGCCAGTACCTACTTCATCGGGGGGGCCGGGGAGCTGTTTTTT; CDR3 protein: CASTYFIGGAGELFF; J gene: TRBJ2-2; clone size: .; D gene: TRBD2; V gene: TRBV19; CDR3 length: 15
CDR3 DNA: TGCAGCGTCCGGGACAGGGCCTCCTACGAGCAGTACTTC; CDR3 protein: CSVRDRASYEQYF; J gene: TRBJ2-7; clone size: .; D gene: TRBD1; V gene: TRBV29-1; CDR3 length: 13
CDR3 DNA: TGTGCCAGCAGACTAGCGCACTCCTACGAGCAGTACTTC; CDR3 protein: CASRLAHSYEQYF; J gene: TRBJ2-7; clone size: once; D gene: TRBD2; V gene: TRBV28; CDR3 length: 13
CDR3 DNA: TGCAGCGTCGAACGGGAGGGTGGATACGAGCAGTACTTC; CDR3 protein: CSVEREGGYEQYF; J gene: TRBJ2-7; clone size: few; D gene: TRBD2; V gene: TRBV29-1; CDR3 length: 13
CDR3 DNA: TGCGCCAGCAGCGCTTGGACCGGGAACACTGAAGCTTTCTTT; CDR3 protein: CASSAWTGNTEAFF; J gene: TRBJ1-1; clone size: .; D gene: .; V gene: TRBV5-1; CDR3 length: 14
CDR3 DNA: TGTGCCAGCAGTGGGGGACAGGAGCTCTTTGGCGAGCAGTACTTC; CDR3 protein: CASSGGQELFGEQYF; J gene: TRBJ2-7; clone size: .; D gene: TRBD1; V gene: TRBV2; CDR3 length: 15
CDR3 DNA: TGTGCCAGCAGCCGCGGGGGCTATACCAACCAAGACCGCGAGCAGTACTTC; CDR3 protein: CASSRGGYTNQDREQYF; J gene: TRBJ2-7; clone size: once; D gene: .; V gene: TRBV11-2; CDR3 length: 17
CDR3 DNA: TGTGCCAGCAATCCCCGGGACAGTCGCTACGAGCAGTACTTC; CDR3 protein: CASNPRDSRYEQYF; J gene: TRBJ2-7; clone size: few; D gene: TRBD1; V gene: TRBV6-6; CDR3 length: 14
CDR3 DNA: TGTGCCAGCAGTTCGGGACTAGCGGGAGTAGGAGATACGCAGTATTTT; CDR3 protein: CASSSGLAGVGDTQYF; J gene: TRBJ2-3; clone size: .; D gene: TRBD2; V gene: TRBV6-5; CDR3 length: 16
CDR3 DNA: TGTGCCAGCAGCTTAGCCCCCCCGGCCGGGGAGCTGTTTTTT; CDR3 protein: CASSLAPPAGELFF; J gene: TRBJ2-2; clone size: .; D gene: .; V gene: TRBV7-2; CDR3 length: 14
CDR3 DNA: TGTGCCAGCAGTTTAATGGGGGGCGGGGAGACCCAGTACTTC; CDR3 protein: CASSLMGGGETQYF; J gene: TRBJ2-5; clone size: .; D gene: .; V gene: TRBV27; CDR3 length: 14
CDR3 DNA: TGTGCCTGGACCGCGGGGGGGTTTTGGCAGTTCTTC; CDR3 protein: CAWTAGGFWQFF; J gene: TRBJ2-1; clone size: .; D gene: TRBD2; V gene: TRBV30; CDR3 length: 12
CDR3 DNA: TGTGCCAGCAGACGGGGGGAGATAAGGGCCGGCTACAATGAGCAGTTCTTC; CDR3 protein: CASRRGEIRAGYNEQFF; J gene: TRBJ2-1; clone size: .; D gene: TRBD2; V gene: TRBV28; CDR3 length: 17
CDR3 DNA: TGCGCCAGCAGCGGGGACAGTCCGCATGAAAAACTGTTTTTT; CDR3 protein: CASSGDSPHEKLFF; J gene: TRBJ1-4; clone size: .; D gene: TRBD1; V gene: TRBV5-1; CDR3 length: 14
CDR3 DNA: TGTGCCAGCAGCTTATCTCCGAGTACGTGGCTGGCGAACACTGAAGCTTTCTTT; CDR3 protein: CASSLSPSTWLANTEAFF; J gene: TRBJ1-1; clone size: .; D gene: .; V gene: TRBV7-2; CDR3 length: 18
CDR3 DNA: TGTGCCAGCATCGCGGCGGACAGGGGCTACAATGAGCAGTTCTTC; CDR3 protein: CASIAADRGYNEQFF; J gene: TRBJ2-1; clone size: .; D gene: TRBD1; V gene: TRBV28; CDR3 length: 15
CDR3 DNA: TGTGCCAGCCGTAACGGCGAAGCCTACGAGCAGTACTTC; CDR3 protein: CASRNGEAYEQYF; J gene: TRBJ2-7; clone size: once; D gene: .; V gene: TRBV10-3; CDR3 length: 13
CDR3 DNA: TGTGCCAGCAGGCCGGGACTAGCGGGAGAAGATGAGCAGTTCTTC; CDR3 protein: CASRPGLAGEDEQFF; J gene: TRBJ2-1; clone size: .; D gene: TRBD2; V gene: TRBV27; CDR3 length: 15
CDR3 DNA: TGTGCCAGTAGTATAGGTTGGAGTCACAATGAGCAGTTCTTC; CDR3 protein: CASSIGWSHNEQFF; J gene: TRBJ2-1; clone size: .; D gene: .; V gene: TRBV19; CDR3 length: 14
CDR3 DNA: TGTGCCAGCAGCTTCCTATTTAGCGGGAGCTCCTACGAGCAGTACTTC; CDR3 protein: CASSFLFSGSSYEQYF; J gene: TRBJ2-7; clone size: once; D gene: TRBD2; V gene: TRBV7-2; CDR3 length: 16